This TCR beta chain was sequenced in a study of vaccination and CD4 T cells after COVID-19. Study background: Convalescent donors totaled six males and four females, including two who were Hispanic. From HCoV-229E, HCoV-OC43, HCoV-NL63 and SARS-CoV-2, overlapping spike peptides were used to stimulate the cells.

With respect to this clonotype: Antigen: not known.

Treatment noted: roughly nine-day PBMC culture with coronavirus spike peptide pools or control peptides (ViraFEST assay). ViraFEST used peptide pools to expand antigen-specific T cells, then sequenced TCRs. The V gene's germline CDR1 is MNHEY and CDR2 SVGAGI. Trimming removed 4 bases from V and 3 bases from J, with 18 bases in between. This CDR3 is built from 16 residues. The Oncomine TCR Beta short-read assay was applied to DNA of cultured CD4+ T cells. Cultures of CD4+ T cells served as the source for extracting genomic DNA. TCRdb redid the calling of the PCR reads with MiXCR, one entry per CDR3 protein. This table holds about 12,000 distinct CDR3 sequences, under 75% found once.

The sequencing used CD4+ T cells from blood, cultured in vitro, collected before SARS-CoV-2 vaccination. This receptor was obtained from a human donor who had recovered from COVID-19. The rearrangement joins TRBV6-5 to TRBJ1-1; possibly TRBD1 for D (6 bases). CDR3: CASSLKREGGYTEAFF. The CDR3 bases are TGTGCCAGCAGTTTGAAACGAGAGGGGGGGTACACTGAAGCTTTCTTT.